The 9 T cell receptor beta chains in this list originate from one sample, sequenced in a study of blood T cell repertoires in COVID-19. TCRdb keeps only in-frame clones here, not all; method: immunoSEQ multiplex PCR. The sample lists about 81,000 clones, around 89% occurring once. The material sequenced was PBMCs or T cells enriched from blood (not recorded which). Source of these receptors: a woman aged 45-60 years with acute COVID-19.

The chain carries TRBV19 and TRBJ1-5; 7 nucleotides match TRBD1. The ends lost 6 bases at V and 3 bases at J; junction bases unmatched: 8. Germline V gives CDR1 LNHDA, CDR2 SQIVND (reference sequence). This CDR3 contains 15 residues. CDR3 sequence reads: CASRGAGGINQPQHF. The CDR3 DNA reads TGTGCCAGTAGAGGGGCAGGGGGGATCAATCAGCCCCAGCATTTT.

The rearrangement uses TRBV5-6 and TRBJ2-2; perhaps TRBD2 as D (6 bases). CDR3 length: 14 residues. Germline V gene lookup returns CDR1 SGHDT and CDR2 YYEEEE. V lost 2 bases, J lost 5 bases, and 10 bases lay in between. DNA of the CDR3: TGTGCCAGCAGCTTAGGAGGGTGGACCGGGGAGCTGTTTTTT. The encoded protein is CASSLGGWTGELFF.

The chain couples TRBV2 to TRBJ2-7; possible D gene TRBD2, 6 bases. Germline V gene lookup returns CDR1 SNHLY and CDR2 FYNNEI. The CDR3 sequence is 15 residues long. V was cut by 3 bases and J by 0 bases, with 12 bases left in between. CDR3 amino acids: CASSDLATDSYEQYF. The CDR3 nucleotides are TGTGCCAGCAGTGATCTAGCGACAGACTCCTACGAGCAGTACTTC.

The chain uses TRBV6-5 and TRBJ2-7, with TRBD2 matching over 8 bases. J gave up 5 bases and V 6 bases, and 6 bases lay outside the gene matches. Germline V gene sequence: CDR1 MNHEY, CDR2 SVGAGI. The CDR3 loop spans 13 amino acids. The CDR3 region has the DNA TGTGCCAGCAGATCCAGCGGGAGCAACGAGCAGTACTTC. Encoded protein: CASRSSGSNEQYF.

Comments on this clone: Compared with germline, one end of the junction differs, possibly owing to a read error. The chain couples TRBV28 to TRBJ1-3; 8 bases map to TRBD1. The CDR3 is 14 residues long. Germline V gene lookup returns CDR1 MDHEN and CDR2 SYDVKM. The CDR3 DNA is TGTGCCAGCACTTTAGGACAGGGTCTCGACACCATATATTTT. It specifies CASTLGQGLDTIYF.

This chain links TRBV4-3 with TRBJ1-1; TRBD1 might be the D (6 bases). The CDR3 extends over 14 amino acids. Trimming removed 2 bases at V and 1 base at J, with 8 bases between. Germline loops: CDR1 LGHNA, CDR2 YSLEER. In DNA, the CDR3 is TGCGCCAGCAGCCAAACAGGGCCGAACACTGAAGCTTTCTTT. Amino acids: CASSQTGPNTEAFF.

CDR3 in amino acids: CAWTQGGYEQYF. CDR3 nucleotide sequence: TGTGCCTGGACCCAGGGGGGCTACGAGCAGTACTTC. The chain links TRBV30 to TRBJ2-7; the D gene is possibly TRBD1 (7 bases). The V gene's germline CDR1 is GTSNPN and CDR2 SVGIG (reference sequence). V lost 4 bases and J lost 3, with 10 bases in between. The CDR3 has 12 residues.

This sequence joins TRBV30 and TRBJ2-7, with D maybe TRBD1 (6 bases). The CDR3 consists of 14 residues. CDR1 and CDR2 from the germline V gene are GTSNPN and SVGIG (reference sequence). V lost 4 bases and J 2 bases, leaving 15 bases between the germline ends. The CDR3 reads CAWNRQPGAYEQYF. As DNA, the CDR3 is TGTGCCTGGAACAGGCAGCCAGGGGCCTACGAGCAGTACTTC.

CDR3: CASSPSEARITEAFF. The CDR3 region has the DNA TGCGCCAGCAGCCCCTCGGAGGCGAGGATCACTGAAGCTTTCTTT. The V and J genes are TRBV5-1 and TRBJ1-1; no definite D call. This CDR3 spans 15 amino acids. The germline CDR1 and CDR2 sequences are SGHRS and YFSETQ. With 4 bases removed from V and 4 bases from J, the gap between germline ends came to 17 bases.